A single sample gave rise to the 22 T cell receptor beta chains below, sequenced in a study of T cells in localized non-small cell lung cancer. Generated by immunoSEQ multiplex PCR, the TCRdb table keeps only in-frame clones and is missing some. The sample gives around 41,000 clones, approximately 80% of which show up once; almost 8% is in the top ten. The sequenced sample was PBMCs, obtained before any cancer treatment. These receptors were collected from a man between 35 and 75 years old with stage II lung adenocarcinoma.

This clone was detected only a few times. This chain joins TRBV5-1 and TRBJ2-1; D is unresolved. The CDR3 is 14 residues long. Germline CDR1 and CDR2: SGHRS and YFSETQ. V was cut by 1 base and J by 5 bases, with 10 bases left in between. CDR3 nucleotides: TGCGCCAGCAGCTTGTTGGCAACAGACAATGAGCAGTTCTTC. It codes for CASSLLATDNEQFF. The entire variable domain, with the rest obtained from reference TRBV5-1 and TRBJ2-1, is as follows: KAGVTQTPRYLIKTRGQQVTLSCSPISGHRSVSWYQQTPGQGLQFLFEYFSETQRNKGNFPGRFSGRQFSNSRSEMNVSTLELGDSALYLCASSLLATDNEQFFGPGTRLTVL.

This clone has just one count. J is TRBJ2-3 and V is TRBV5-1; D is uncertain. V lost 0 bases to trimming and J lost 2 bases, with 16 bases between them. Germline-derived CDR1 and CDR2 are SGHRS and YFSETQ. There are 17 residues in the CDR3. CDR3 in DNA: TGCGCCAGCAGCTTGGTAGCAGGACGGGCCGACACAGATACGCAGTATTTT. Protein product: CASSLVAGRADTDTQYF.

For the CDR3, the DNA is TGTGCCAGTAGTCGGAGAGAGTCTAACTATGGCTACACCTTC. Translated: CASSRRESNYGYTF. The rearrangement joins TRBV19 to TRBJ1-2; unclear D gene. CDR1 and CDR2 from the germline V gene are LNHDA and SQIVND (reference sequence). V was pared by 5 bases and J by 0 bases, with 10 bases between. The CDR3 length is 14 residues.

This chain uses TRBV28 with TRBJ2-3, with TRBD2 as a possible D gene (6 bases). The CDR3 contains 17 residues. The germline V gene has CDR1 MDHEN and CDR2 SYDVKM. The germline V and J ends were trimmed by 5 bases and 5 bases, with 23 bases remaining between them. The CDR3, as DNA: TGTGCCAGCAGTCTCCCTCTTGGAGGAGGGTGGGGAGATACGCAGTATTTT. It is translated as CASSLPLGGGWGDTQYF.

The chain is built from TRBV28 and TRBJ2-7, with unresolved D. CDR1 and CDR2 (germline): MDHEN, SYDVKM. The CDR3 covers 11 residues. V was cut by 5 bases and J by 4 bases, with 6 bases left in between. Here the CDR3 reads CASSQGYEQYF. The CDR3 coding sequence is TGTGCCAGCAGTCAAGGTTACGAGCAGTACTTC. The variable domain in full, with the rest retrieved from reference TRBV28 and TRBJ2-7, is DVKVTQSSRYLVKRTGEKVFLECVQDMDHENMFWYRQDPGLGLRLIYFSYDVKMKEKGDIPEGYSVSREKKERFSLILESASTNQTSMYLCASSQGYEQYFGPGTRLTVT.

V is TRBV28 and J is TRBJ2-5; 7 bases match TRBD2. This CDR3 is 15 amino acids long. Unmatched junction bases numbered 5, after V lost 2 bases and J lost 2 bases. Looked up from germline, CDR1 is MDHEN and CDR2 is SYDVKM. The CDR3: CASSLGLRGQETQYF. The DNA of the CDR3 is TGTGCCAGCAGTTTAGGGTTGCGGGGGCAAGAGACCCAGTACTTC.

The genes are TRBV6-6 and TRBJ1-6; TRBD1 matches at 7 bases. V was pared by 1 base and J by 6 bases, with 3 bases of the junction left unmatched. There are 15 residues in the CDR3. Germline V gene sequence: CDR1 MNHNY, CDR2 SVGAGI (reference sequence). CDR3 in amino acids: CASSYLSGGNSPLHF. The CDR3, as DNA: TGTGCCAGCAGTTACTTGTCAGGGGGTAATTCACCCCTCCACTTT.

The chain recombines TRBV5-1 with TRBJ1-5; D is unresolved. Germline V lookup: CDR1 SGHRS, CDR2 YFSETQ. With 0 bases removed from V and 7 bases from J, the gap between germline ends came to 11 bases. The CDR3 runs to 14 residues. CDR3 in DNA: TGCGCCAGCAGCTTGGACGGGGTCGGGCAGCCCCAGCATTTT. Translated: CASSLDGVGQPQHF.

Here the CDR3 reads CASTSGAFREQYF. CDR3 bases: TGTGCCAGCACTTCGGGAGCCTTCCGCGAGCAGTACTTC. The chain employs TRBV6-1 and TRBJ2-7; possibly TRBD2 for D (6 bases). This CDR3 is built from 13 residues. Germline CDR1 and CDR2: MNHNS and SASEGT. Trimming pared 7 bases from V and 6 bases from J, leaving 16 bases between.

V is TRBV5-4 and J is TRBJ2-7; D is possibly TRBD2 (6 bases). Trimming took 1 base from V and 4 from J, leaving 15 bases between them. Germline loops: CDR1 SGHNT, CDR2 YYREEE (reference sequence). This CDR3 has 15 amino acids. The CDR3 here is CASSLSSGGNYEQYF. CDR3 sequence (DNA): TGTGCCAGCAGCTTGAGTTCGGGCGGGAATTACGAGCAGTACTTC.

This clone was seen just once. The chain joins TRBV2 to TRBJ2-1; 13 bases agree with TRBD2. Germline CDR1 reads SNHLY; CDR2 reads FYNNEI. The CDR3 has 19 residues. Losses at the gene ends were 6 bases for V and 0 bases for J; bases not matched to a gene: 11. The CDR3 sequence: CASRKRGLAGLSSYNEQFF. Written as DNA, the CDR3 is TGTGCCAGCAGAAAGAGGGGACTAGCGGGACTTAGCTCCTACAATGAGCAGTTCTTC.

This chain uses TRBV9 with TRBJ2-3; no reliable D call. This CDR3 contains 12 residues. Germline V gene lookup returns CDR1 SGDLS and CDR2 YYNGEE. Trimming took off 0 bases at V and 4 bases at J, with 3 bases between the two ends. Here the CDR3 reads CASSVAADTQYF. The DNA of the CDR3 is TGTGCCAGCAGCGTAGCCGCAGATACGCAGTATTTT.

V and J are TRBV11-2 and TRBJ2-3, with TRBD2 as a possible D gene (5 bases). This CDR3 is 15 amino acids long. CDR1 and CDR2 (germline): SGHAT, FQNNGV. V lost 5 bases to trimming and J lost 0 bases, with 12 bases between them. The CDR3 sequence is CASSPRETSTDTQYF. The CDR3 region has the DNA TGTGCCAGCAGCCCCCGGGAAACTAGCACAGATACGCAGTATTTT.

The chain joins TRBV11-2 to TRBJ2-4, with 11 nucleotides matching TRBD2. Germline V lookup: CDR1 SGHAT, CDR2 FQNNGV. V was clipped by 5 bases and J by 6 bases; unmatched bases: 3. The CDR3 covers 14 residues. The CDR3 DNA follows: TGTGCCAGCAGCCCCGGGACTAGCGGAAACATTCAGTACTTC. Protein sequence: CASSPGTSGNIQYF. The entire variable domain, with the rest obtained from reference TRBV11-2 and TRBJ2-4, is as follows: EAGVAQSPRYKIIEKRQSVAFWCNPISGHATLYWYQQILGQGPKLLIQFQNNGVVDDSQLPKDRFSAERLKGVDSTLKIQPAKLEDSAVYLCASSPGTSGNIQYFGAGTRLSVL.

The CDR3 here is CASSRQGNTEAFF. The CDR3 nucleotides are TGTGCCAGCAGCCGACAGGGGAACACTGAAGCTTTCTTT. The chain carries TRBV7-3 and TRBJ1-1; 7 bases align to TRBD1. The V segment lost 5 bases and the J segment 1 base; nucleotides outside the gene matches: 1. Per germline, CDR1 SGHTA and CDR2 FQGTGA. There are 13 residues in the CDR3.

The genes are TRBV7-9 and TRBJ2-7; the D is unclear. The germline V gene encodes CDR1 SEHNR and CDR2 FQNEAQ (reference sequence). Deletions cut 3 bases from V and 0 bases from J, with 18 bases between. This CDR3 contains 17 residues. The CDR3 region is CASSFTLSPRNSYEQYF. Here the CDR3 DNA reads TGTGCCAGCAGCTTTACCTTGTCCCCCCGGAACTCCTACGAGCAGTACTTC.

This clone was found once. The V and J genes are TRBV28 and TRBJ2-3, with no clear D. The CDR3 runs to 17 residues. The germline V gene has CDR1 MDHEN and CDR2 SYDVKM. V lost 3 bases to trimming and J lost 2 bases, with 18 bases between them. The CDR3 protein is CASSFPRAGKVTDTQYF. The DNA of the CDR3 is TGTGCCAGCAGTTTCCCCCGGGCAGGCAAAGTCACAGATACGCAGTATTTT.

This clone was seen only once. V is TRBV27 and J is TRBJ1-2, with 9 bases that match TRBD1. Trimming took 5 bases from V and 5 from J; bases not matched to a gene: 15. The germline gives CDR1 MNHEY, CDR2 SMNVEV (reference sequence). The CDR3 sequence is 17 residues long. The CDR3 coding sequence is TGTGCCAGCAGTCCCTCGACTTTTCGGACAGGGGATTATGGCTACACCTTC. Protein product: CASSPSTFRTGDYGYTF.

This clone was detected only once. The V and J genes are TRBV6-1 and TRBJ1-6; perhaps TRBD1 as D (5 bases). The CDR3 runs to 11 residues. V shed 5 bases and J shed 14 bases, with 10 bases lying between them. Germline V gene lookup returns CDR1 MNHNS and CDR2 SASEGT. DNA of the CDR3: TGTGCCAGCAGTCAAGGGGAATCCCTCCACTTT. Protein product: CASSQGESLHF.

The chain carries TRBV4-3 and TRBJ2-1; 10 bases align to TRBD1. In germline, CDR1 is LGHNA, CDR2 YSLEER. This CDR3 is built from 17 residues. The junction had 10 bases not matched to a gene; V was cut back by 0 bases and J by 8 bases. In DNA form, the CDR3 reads TGCGCCAGCAGCCAAGATCGTGGACAGGGGGTTACGTATGAGCAGTTCTTC. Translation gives CASSQDRGQGVTYEQFF.

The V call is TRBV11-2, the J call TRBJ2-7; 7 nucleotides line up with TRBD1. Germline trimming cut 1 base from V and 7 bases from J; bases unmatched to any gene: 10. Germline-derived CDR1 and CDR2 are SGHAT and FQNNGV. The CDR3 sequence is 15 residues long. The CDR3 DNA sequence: TGTGCCAGCAGCTTAGTTCCGGTCGAACAGGGGGAGCAGTACTTC. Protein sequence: CASSLVPVEQGEQYF. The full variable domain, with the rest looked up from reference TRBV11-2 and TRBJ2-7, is EAGVAQSPRYKIIEKRQSVAFWCNPISGHATLYWYQQILGQGPKLLIQFQNNGVVDDSQLPKDRFSAERLKGVDSTLKIQPAKLEDSAVYLCASSLVPVEQGEQYFGPGTRLTVT.

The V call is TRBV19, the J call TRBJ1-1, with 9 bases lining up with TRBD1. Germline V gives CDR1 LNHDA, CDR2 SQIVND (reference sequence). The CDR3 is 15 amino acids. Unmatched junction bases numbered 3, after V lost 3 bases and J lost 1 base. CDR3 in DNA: TGTGCCAGTAGTATTACAGGGGGCGCGAACACTGAAGCTTTCTTT. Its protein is CASSITGGANTEAFF.